This TCR beta chain comes out of a study of beta chain features in type 1 diabetes. About the research overall: Patients were similar to healthy donors in age and gender (as well as in cell yields). Over all samples combined, 107,917,701 sorted cells were examined.

Investigators reverse transcribed all isolated RNA, so they sequenced expressed TCRB transcripts. Average reads for naive, central memory and regulatory T cell samples were about 3.6 million. Clones were read by immunoSEQ multiplex PCR, and TCRdb kept only the in-frame ones, dropping some. This table has roughly 150,000 clones, about 8.1% appearing once. The germline V gene has CDR1 ENHRY and CDR2 SYGVKD. V lost 7 bases, J lost 5 bases, and 2 bases stayed unmatched. The CDR3 loop spans 12 amino acids. What was sequenced was central memory CD4+ T cells from blood. This sequence originates from a man between 18 and 29 years old in good health. V is TRBV10-3 and J is TRBJ1-2; 9 nucleotides line up with TRBD1. The CDR3 nucleotides are TGTGCCATCATGGGACAGGGTTATGGCTACACCTTC. Translation: CAIMGQGYGYTF.